The 29 T cell receptor beta chains below all came from one sample that was sequenced in a study of blood T cell repertoires in COVID-19. The assay was immunoSEQ multiplex PCR, and TCRdb's table has in-frame clones only and misses some. The sample has 70,000 to 75,000 clones; about 82% are singletons. Material for sequencing was peripheral blood. These receptors came from a woman aged 60-75 years with acute or convalescent COVID-19.

The rearrangement joins TRBV28 to TRBJ1-2, with TRBD1 matching 10 bases. J gave up 3 bases and V 5 bases, and 6 bases lay outside the gene matches. Germline V lookup: CDR1 MDHEN, CDR2 SYDVKM. The CDR3 runs to 15 residues. The CDR3 coding sequence is TGTGCCAGCAGTCGTGCGACAGGGGGCGACTATGGCTACACCTTC. It translates to CASSRATGGDYGYTF.

In DNA form, the CDR3 reads TGTGCCAGCAGTCTGGGACAGAGTAATGAAAAACTGTTTTTT. Protein: CASSLGQSNEKLFF. The V call is TRBV6-5, the J call TRBJ1-4; TRBD1 matches 7 bases. Germline V CDR1 and CDR2: MNHEY, SVGAGI. This CDR3 region has 14 residues. Unmatched junction bases numbered 4, after V lost 5 bases and J lost 4 bases.

The chain combines TRBV10-3 with TRBJ2-7, with 12 bases aligning to TRBD1. CDR1 ENHRY and CDR2 SYGVKD come from the germline V gene. The CDR3 loop spans 12 amino acids. The CDR3 sequence: CASGQGAREQYF. CDR3 DNA: TGTGCTTCGGGACAGGGGGCGCGCGAGCAGTACTTC.

V and J are TRBV20-1 and TRBJ1-2; D is unclear. The CDR3 is 10 residues long. V lost 6 bases and J lost 6, with 8 bases in between. Germline V lookup: CDR1 DFQATT, CDR2 SNEGSKA (reference sequence). The CDR3 sequence is CSAEGNGYTF. DNA for the CDR3: TGCAGTGCAGAGGGTAATGGCTACACCTTC.

V gene TRBV6-4 combines with J gene TRBJ2-1; 9 bases agree with TRBD1. Germline CDR1 is MRHNA and CDR2 is SNTAGT. This CDR3 has 14 residues. J was trimmed by 8 bases and V by 6 bases; bases with no gene match: 8. Written as DNA, the CDR3 is TGTGCCAGCAGCAAGACAGGGGGGGTCGATGAGCAGTTCTTC. This encodes CASSKTGGVDEQFF.

J is TRBJ2-3 and V is TRBV6-5; 8 positions match TRBD1. CDR1 MNHEY and CDR2 SVGAGI come from the germline V gene. This CDR3 is 15 amino acids long. With 2 bases clipped from V and 8 bases from J, the junction kept 9 bases outside the gene matches. The CDR3 loop is CASSYQGAASVTQYF. The CDR3 DNA is TGTGCCAGCAGTTACCAGGGGGCAGCCTCGGTTACGCAGTATTTT.

The rearrangement links TRBV5-8 to TRBJ1-6, with a weak D call TRBD1 (5 bases). V was cut by 0 bases and J by 9 bases, with 13 bases left in between. CDR1 and CDR2 from the germline V gene are SGHTS and YDEGEE. The CDR3 runs to 15 residues. The CDR3 is CASSLARGGSSPLHF. CDR3 DNA sequence: TGTGCCAGCAGCTTGGCGAGGGGCGGGAGTTCACCCCTCCACTTT.

V and J are TRBV7-2 and TRBJ1-5; unclear D gene. The V gene lost 4 bases and the J gene lost 7 bases, with 8 bases spanning the gap. The V gene's germline CDR1 is SGHTA and CDR2 FQGNSA. The CDR3 loop spans 12 amino acids. CDR3 nucleotide sequence: TGTGCCAGCAGCTCCTCGTCGCAGCCCCAGCATTTT. The encoded protein is CASSSSSQPQHF.

This chain joins TRBV9 and TRBJ2-5; 9 bases map to TRBD1. Germline trimming cut 0 bases from V and 2 bases from J; bases unmatched to any gene: 5. The length of the CDR3 is 16 residues. Germline CDR1 is SGDLS and CDR2 is YYNGEE. The CDR3 here is CASSVGGTGYQETQYF. In DNA, the CDR3 is TGTGCCAGCAGCGTAGGGGGGACAGGGTATCAAGAGACCCAGTACTTC.

The chain is built from TRBV6-4 and TRBJ1-3; D perhaps matches TRBD1 (6 bases). V was shortened by 0 bases and J by 2 bases, with 11 bases between the two germline ends. Germline V CDR1 and CDR2: MRHNA, SNTAGT. The CDR3 contains 16 residues. The CDR3 DNA reads as TGTGCCAGCAGTGACTCGAGGGGGTGCGCTGGAAACACCATATATTTT. It specifies CASSDSRGCAGNTIYF.

V and J are TRBV5-6 and TRBJ2-7; D may be TRBD2 (5 bases). This CDR3 spans 14 amino acids. Trimming cost V 0 bases and J 1 base, with 8 bases left between them. CDR1 is SGHDT and CDR2 is YYEEEE in the germline V gene. The CDR3 is CASSLEGVSYEQYF. CDR3 coding DNA: TGTGCCAGCAGCTTGGAGGGAGTGTCCTACGAGCAGTACTTC.

The genes are TRBV18 and TRBJ1-5, with 8 bases that match TRBD1. Germline assignment: CDR1 KGHSH and CDR2 LQKENI. With V trimmed by 3 bases and J by 8 bases, 6 bases remained unmatched. The CDR3 has 14 residues. The CDR3 sequence: CASSPTTGEKPQHF. DNA for the CDR3: TGTGCCAGCTCACCCACGACAGGGGAGAAGCCCCAGCATTTT.

This chain uses TRBV3-1 (or the pseudogene TRBV3-2) with TRBJ2-2, with a possible D match to TRBD1 (5 bases). Germline V lookup: CDR1 LGHDT, CDR2 YNNKEL (reference sequence). CDR3 length: 11 amino acids. V was trimmed by 8 bases and J by 8 bases, leaving 9 bases between them. In DNA form, the CDR3 reads TGTGCCAGCTATAGGACAGGGGAGCTGTTTTTT. It is translated as CASYRTGELFF.

The chain uses TRBV7-6 and TRBJ2-2; 10 nucleotides align to TRBD1. This CDR3 comprises 18 residues. Germline lookup yields CDR1 SGHVS and CDR2 FNYEAQ. Trimming cost V 6 bases and J 5 bases; bases outside gene matches: 15. CDR3 bases: TGTGCCAGCAGAAAGAGACTTCCGGGGACAGGGGCTACCGGGGAGCTGTTTTTT. Translation gives CASRKRLPGTGATGELFF. Drawing the rest from reference TRBV7-6 and TRBJ2-2, the complete variable domain is GAGVSQSPRYKVTKRGQDVALRCDPISGHVSLYWYRQALGQGPEFLTYFNYEAQQDKSGLPNDRFSAERPEGSISTLTIQRTEQRDSAMYRCASRKRLPGTGATGELFFGEGSRLTVL.

As DNA, the CDR3 is TGTGCCAGCAGTTTAAAGGGGGCCCATGGCTACACCTTC. Translated, it gives CASSLKGAHGYTF. The chain employs TRBV12-3 or TRBV12-4 and TRBJ1-2; 7 bases agree with TRBD1. The CDR3 runs to 13 residues. J gave up 6 bases and V 2 bases, and 3 bases lay outside the gene matches.

The rearrangement joins TRBV5-1 to TRBJ2-1; D perhaps matches TRBD2 (6 bases). Trimming cost V 4 bases and J 5 bases, with 16 bases left between them. Looked up from germline, CDR1 is SGHRS and CDR2 is YFSETQ. This CDR3 is built from 15 residues. DNA for the CDR3: TGCGCCAGCAGCGATACCGGGACTCCTAACAATGAGCAGTTCTTC. Translated, it gives CASSDTGTPNNEQFF. The full variable domain, in which reference TRBV5-1 and TRBJ2-1 provide the parts outside the CDR3, is KAGVTQTPRYLIKTRGQQVTLSCSPISGHRSVSWYQQTPGQGLQFLFEYFSETQRNKGNFPGRFSGRQFSNSRSEMNVSTLELGDSALYLCASSDTGTPNNEQFFGPGTRLTVL.

This clone was observed once. The CDR3 reads CASSYRQGERGYTF. CDR3 DNA sequence: TGTGCCAGCAGCTACCGACAGGGGGAAAGGGGCTACACCTTC. The rearrangement joins TRBV7-9 to TRBJ1-2, with TRBD1 matching 9 bases. Looked up from germline, CDR1 is SEHNR and CDR2 is FQNEAQ (reference sequence). The CDR3 is 14 amino acids. Trimming removed 4 bases from V and 8 bases from J; junction bases left unmatched: 8.

This rearrangement joins TRBV5-4 to TRBJ2-7; 7 nucleotides align to TRBD1. V was pared by 3 bases and J by 0 bases, with 3 bases of the junction left unmatched. Per germline, CDR1 SGHNT and CDR2 YYREEE (reference sequence). The CDR3 contains 14 residues. The CDR3 sequence: CASSSGTVSYEQYF. In DNA form, the CDR3 reads TGTGCCAGCAGCTCCGGGACAGTCTCCTACGAGCAGTACTTC.

The V and J genes are TRBV18 and TRBJ1-2; possibly TRBD1 for D (5 bases). Germline CDR1 and CDR2: KGHSH and LQKENI. The CDR3 spans 14 residues. V lost 0 bases, J lost 3 bases, and 8 bases lay in between. CDR3 nucleotide sequence: TGTGCCAGCTCACCACCTGGCAGGGACTATGGCTACACCTTC. This sequence encodes CASSPPGRDYGYTF.

The chain combines TRBV28 with TRBJ1-2; no definite D call. This CDR3 has 13 amino acids. Germline CDR1 MDHEN, CDR2 SYDVKM. The V gene lost 3 bases and the J gene lost 3 bases, with 8 bases spanning the gap. CDR3 bases: TGTGCCAGCAGTTTGGGCCGAGACTATGGCTACACCTTC. Protein product: CASSLGRDYGYTF.

The chain recombines TRBV30 with TRBJ2-1; the D gene is possibly TRBD2 (5 bases). The CDR3 loop spans 13 amino acids. CDR1 is GTSNPN and CDR2 is SVGIG in the germline V gene (reference sequence). CDR3 DNA: TGTGCTTTGACTCCGGGATCCTACAATGAGCAGTTCTTC. This encodes CALTPGSYNEQFF.

This chain uses TRBV28 with TRBJ1-2; D perhaps matches TRBD1 (6 bases). Germline CDR1 and CDR2: MDHEN and SYDVKM. V lost 1 base and J lost 1, with 19 bases in between. This CDR3 is 18 amino acids long. The CDR3 is CASSLLGVGGENNYGYTF. CDR3 DNA: TGTGCCAGCAGTTTATTGGGGGTAGGGGGTGAAAATAACTATGGCTACACCTTC.

This chain links TRBV5-1 with TRBJ1-6; TRBD1 matches at 8 bases. Losses at the gene ends were 2 bases for V and 6 bases for J; bases not matched to a gene: 10. Per the germline V gene, CDR1 is SGHRS and CDR2 is YFSETQ. There are 17 residues in the CDR3. DNA for the CDR3: TGCGCCAGCAGCTTTTTAATGACAGGGGCTAGTAATTCACCCCTCCACTTT. It encodes CASSFLMTGASNSPLHF.

The rearrangement links TRBV2 to TRBJ1-3, with TRBD1 matching 8 bases. The CDR3 has 17 amino acids. After removal of 9 bases from V and 1 base from J, the junction contained 14 bases not matched to a gene. CDR1 and CDR2 from the germline V gene are SNHLY and FYNNEI. CDR3 bases: TGTGCCAGTCGGACAGGGATAACCGCGGGATCTGGAAACACCATATATTTT. Its translation: CASRTGITAGSGNTIYF.

The rearrangement links TRBV4-2 to TRBJ2-7; 9 bases fit TRBD1. Unmatched junction bases numbered 6, after V lost 4 bases and J lost 5 bases. The CDR3 runs to 14 residues. Germline V CDR1 and CDR2: LGHNA, YNFKEQ. The chain's CDR3 is CASSPGQGTNEQYF. Here the CDR3 DNA reads TGTGCCAGCAGCCCGGGACAGGGAACCAACGAGCAGTACTTC.

This clone was picked up a small number of times. The chain joins TRBV19 to TRBJ1-4; D uncertain. Germline CDR1 and CDR2: LNHDA and SQIVND (reference sequence). Trimming took off 5 bases at V and 10 bases at J, with 23 bases between the two ends. The CDR3 has 16 residues. CDR3 region: CASSFTLGSSLGKLFF. CDR3 nucleotides: TGTGCCAGTAGTTTTACGCTGGGCAGCAGTTTAGGAAAACTGTTTTTT. Variable domain in full (rest from reference TRBV19 and TRBJ1-4): DGGITQSPKYLFRKEGQNVTLSCEQNLNHDAMYWYRQDPGQGLRLIYYSQIVNDFQKGDIAEGYSVSREKKESFPLTVTSAQKNPTAFYLCASSFTLGSSLGKLFFGSGTQLSVL.

The chain is built from TRBV9 and TRBJ1-1; D gene ambiguous. From germline, CDR1 is SGDLS and CDR2 YYNGEE. The CDR3 runs to 14 residues. V lost 0 bases and J lost 4, with 10 bases in between. The CDR3 reads CASSVGGAGTEAFF. The CDR3, as DNA: TGTGCCAGCAGCGTAGGTGGCGCGGGCACTGAAGCTTTCTTT. The entire variable domain, with the rest obtained from reference TRBV9 and TRBJ1-1, is as follows: DSGVTQTPKHLITATGQRVTLRCSPRSGDLSVYWYQQSLDQGLQFLIQYYNGEERAKGNILERFSAQQFPDLHSELNLSSLELGDSALYFCASSVGGAGTEAFFGQGTRLTVV.

V usage is TRBV5-8 and J usage is TRBJ1-3; D might be TRBD1 (6 bases). The V end was cut by 0 bases, the J end by 3 bases, with 16 bases between. CDR3 length: 17 residues. CDR1 and CDR2 from the germline V gene are SGHTS and YDEGEE. DNA of the CDR3: TGTGCCAGCAGCTTGGCCGGGACATCCCTTTTTGGAAACACCATATATTTT. It encodes CASSLAGTSLFGNTIYF.

The chain employs TRBV2 and TRBJ1-6, with 9 nucleotides matching TRBD1. From germline, CDR1 is SNHLY and CDR2 FYNNEI. The CDR3 is 15 residues long. Trimming removed 8 bases from V and 7 bases from J; junction bases left unmatched: 9. CDR3 residues: CASDSSGTGNSPLHF. The CDR3 bases are TGTGCCAGCGATTCTTCCGGGACAGGGAATTCACCCCTCCACTTT.